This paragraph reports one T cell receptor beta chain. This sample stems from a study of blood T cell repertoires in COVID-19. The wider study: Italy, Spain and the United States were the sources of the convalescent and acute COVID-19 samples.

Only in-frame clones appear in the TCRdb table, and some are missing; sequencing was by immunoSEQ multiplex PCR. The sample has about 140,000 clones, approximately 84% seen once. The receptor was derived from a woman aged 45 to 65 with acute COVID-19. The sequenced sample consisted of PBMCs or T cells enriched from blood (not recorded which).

The CDR3 reads CATSPGFAGELFF. As DNA, the CDR3 is TGTGCCACCAGTCCGGGTTTCGCCGGGGAGCTGTTTTTT. The chain uses TRBV24-1 and TRBJ2-2; D remains unclear. V was shortened by 6 bases and J by 6 bases, with 10 bases between the two germline ends. Per the germline V gene, CDR1 is KGHDR and CDR2 is SFDVKD. The CDR3 loop spans 13 amino acids.